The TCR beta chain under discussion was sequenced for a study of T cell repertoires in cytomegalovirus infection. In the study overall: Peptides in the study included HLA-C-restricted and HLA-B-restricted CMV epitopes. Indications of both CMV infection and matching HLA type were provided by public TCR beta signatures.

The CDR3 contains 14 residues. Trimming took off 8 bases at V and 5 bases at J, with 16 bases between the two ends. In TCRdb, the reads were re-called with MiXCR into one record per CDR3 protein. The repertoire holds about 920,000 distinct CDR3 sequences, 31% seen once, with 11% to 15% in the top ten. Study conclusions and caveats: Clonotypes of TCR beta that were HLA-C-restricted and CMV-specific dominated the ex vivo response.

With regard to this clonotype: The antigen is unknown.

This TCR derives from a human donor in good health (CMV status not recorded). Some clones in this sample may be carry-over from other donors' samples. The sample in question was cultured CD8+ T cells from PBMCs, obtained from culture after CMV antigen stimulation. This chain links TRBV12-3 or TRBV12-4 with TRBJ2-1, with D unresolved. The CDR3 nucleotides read TGTGCCAGCGGTACTCCGCCCCCCCACAATGAGCAGTTCTTC. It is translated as CASGTPPPHNEQFF.